This entry lists 10 T cell receptor beta chains sequenced from one sample in a study of blood T cell repertoires in COVID-19. The protocol was immunoSEQ multiplex PCR, while the TCRdb copy is restricted to in-frame clones and leaves out a portion. This sample has roughly 310,000 clones; 88% occur once, and the top ten carry 3% to 4%. Sequencing was carried out using peripheral blood. The receptors derive from a woman aged 45-65 years with active or convalescent COVID-19.

V gene TRBV11-3 combines with J gene TRBJ2-2, with 10 nucleotides matching TRBD2. J gave up 1 base and V 3 bases, and 2 bases lay outside the gene matches. The length of the CDR3 is 16 residues. CDR1 is SGHNT and CDR2 is YENEEA in the germline V gene. The CDR3 nucleotides are TGTGCCAGCAGCTTTAGGACTAGCGGGAACACCGGGGAGCTGTTTTTT. Amino acids: CASSFRTSGNTGELFF.

The gene calls are TRBV29-1 and TRBJ1-2, with TRBD1 identical over 9 bases. J was trimmed by 4 bases and V by 3 bases; bases with no gene match: 3. In germline, CDR1 is SQVTM, CDR2 ANQGSEA. CDR3 length equals 13 residues. The CDR3, as DNA: TGCAGCGTTGACTTACAGGGGGCCTATGGCTACACCTTC. Its protein is CSVDLQGAYGYTF.

The CDR3 loop is CASRIIQGVGQYF. The CDR3 bases are TGTGCCAGCAGGATAATACAGGGGGTCGGGCAGTACTTC. The genes are TRBV28 and TRBJ2-7; 8 positions agree with TRBD1. Germline lookup yields CDR1 MDHEN and CDR2 SYDVKM. The CDR3 is made up of 13 amino acids. V lost 6 bases, J lost 9 bases, and 10 bases stayed unmatched.

The chain joins TRBV19 to TRBJ2-2; D remains ambiguous. Germline CDR1 and CDR2: LNHDA and SQIVND (reference sequence). V gave up 3 bases and J gave up 3 bases, with 14 bases separating them. There are 16 residues in the CDR3. CDR3 amino acids: CASSMGYRQDTGELFF. The CDR3 region has the DNA TGTGCCAGTAGTATGGGCTACCGTCAAGACACCGGGGAGCTGTTTTTT.

The chain employs TRBV4-2 and TRBJ2-1, with TRBD2 as a possible D gene (6 bases). The V gene lost 3 bases and the J gene lost 9 bases, with 15 bases spanning the gap. The V gene's germline CDR1 is LGHNA and CDR2 YNFKEQ. This CDR3 comprises 14 residues. Here the CDR3 DNA reads TGTGCCAGCAGCCACGGGAAAGGAGCGGGTGAGCAGTTCTTC. Translating it yields CASSHGKGAGEQFF.

This rearrangement joins TRBV9 to TRBJ2-5, with 13 bases lining up with TRBD2. The CDR3 loop spans 16 amino acids. Germline trimming cut 3 bases from V and 6 bases from J; bases unmatched to any gene: 8. Germline values: CDR1 SGDLS, CDR2 YYNGEE. The CDR3 DNA is TGTGCCAGCAGCGCACAACTAGCGGGGGGGCTTAAGACCCAGTACTTC. Its translation is CASSAQLAGGLKTQYF.

The chain links TRBV11-2 to TRBJ1-1, with D unresolved. Germline V gives CDR1 SGHAT, CDR2 FQNNGV. This CDR3 comprises 14 residues. Trimming removed 1 base at V and 3 bases at J, with 9 bases between. CDR3 DNA sequence: TGTGCCAGCAGCTTAGGCGGGATCTACACTGAAGCTTTCTTT. Translation gives CASSLGGIYTEAFF. The full variable domain, rest sourced from reference TRBV11-2 and TRBJ1-1, is EAGVAQSPRYKIIEKRQSVAFWCNPISGHATLYWYQQILGQGPKLLIQFQNNGVVDDSQLPKDRFSAERLKGVDSTLKIQPAKLEDSAVYLCASSLGGIYTEAFFGQGTRLTVV.

The chain links TRBV6-5 to TRBJ2-7; TRBD1 aligns across 10 bases. This CDR3 region has 15 residues. Trimming cost V 5 bases and J 4 bases; bases outside gene matches: 8. Germline V gives CDR1 MNHEY, CDR2 SVGAGI. Here the CDR3 reads CASSHWTGGYYEQYF. In DNA form, the CDR3 reads TGTGCCAGCAGTCATTGGACAGGGGGTTATTACGAGCAGTACTTC.

The chain links TRBV2 to TRBJ2-7; 9 bases are shared with TRBD1. This CDR3 is built from 14 residues. Germline V gene sequence: CDR1 SNHLY, CDR2 FYNNEI. The trim removed 5 bases at V and 4 bases at J, leaving 6 bases unmatched. CDR3 nucleotide sequence: TGTGCCAGCAGTTTGGACAGGGGAGGATACGAGCAGTACTTC. It specifies CASSLDRGGYEQYF.

As for this clone: The same CDR3 arises from other DNA sequences in this sample as well. The rearrangement uses TRBV19 and TRBJ2-7; possible D gene TRBD1, 6 bases. From germline, CDR1 is LNHDA and CDR2 SQIVND (reference sequence). V lost 4 bases to trimming and J lost 2 bases, with 12 bases between them. The CDR3 is 14 residues long. The CDR3 loop is CASSTPGQTYEQYF. The CDR3 DNA reads as TGTGCCAGTAGTACACCGGGACAAACCTACGAGCAGTACTTC.